A selection of T cell receptor beta chains follows, all from one sample in a study of CD8+CD57+ T cells in acquired aplastic anemia. TCRdb analysed the reads with MiXCR anew, one entry per CDR3 protein. The repertoire holds about 160,000 distinct CDR3 sequences, 71% seen once, with about 50% in the top ten. The sequenced sample was sorted CD4+, CD8+, or CD8+CD57+ T cells (not recorded which) from PBMCs. Source of these receptors: a human donor with aplastic anemia. The CDR3 runs from the conserved cysteine through the conserved F or W. Fields, in order: D gene, CDR3 length, J gene, V gene, clone size, CDR3 protein, CDR3 DNA. A D gene is named only where the DNA matches it firmly. For some rows the clone size is stated as once, few or many, or as a class when expanded; others skip it.

>TRBD2|17|TRBJ2-1|TRBV7-9|.
CASSSTSGSRTYNEQFF
TGTGCCAGCAGCTCGACTAGCGGGAGTAGAACCTACAATGAGCAGTTCTTC
>TRBD1|16|TRBJ1-4|TRBV9|.
CASSVGSGQSNEKLFF
TGTGCCAGCAGCGTCGGCTCGGGACAGAGTAATGAAAAACTGTTTTTT
>.|11|TRBJ2-5|TRBV6-6|many
CASRVGSGISF
.
>.|12|TRBJ1-1|TRBV11-1|.
CASSRGDTEAFF
TGTGCCAGCAGCAGGGGGGACACTGAAGCTTTCTTT
>TRBD2|14|TRBJ2-1|TRBV24-1|.
CATVAGGPYNEQFF
TGTGCCACCGTAGCGGGAGGGCCCTACAATGAGCAGTTCTTC
>.|12|TRBJ2-2|TRBV7-3|.
CASSLPFEELFF
TGTGCCAGCAGCTTGCCGTTTGAGGAGCTGTTTTTT
>.|14|TRBJ2-7|TRBV12-3/TRBV12-4|.
CASGDGGSREEQYF
TGTGCCAGCGGGGATGGGGGTTCGAGGGAGGAGCAGTACTTC
>.|13|TRBJ2-7|TRBV20-1|.
CSAISSRGYEQYF
TGCAGTGCTATCTCCTCCAGGGGCTACGAGCAGTACTTC
>.|12|TRBJ1-4|TRBV20-1|.
CSASRVGEKLFF
TGCAGTGCTAGCCGGGTGGGCGAAAAACTGTTTTTT
>.|13|TRBJ2-2|TRBV2|.
CASMVTRPGELFF
TGTGCCAGCATGGTTACTCGTCCCGGGGAGCTGTTTTTT